What follows describes a single T cell receptor beta chain. The entry originates in a study of blood T cell repertoires in COVID-19. Repertoires were generated with immunoSEQ multiplex PCR, while TCRdb's copy carries only in-frame clones and drops some. The table has 440,000 or so clones, around nine tenths seen once. CDR3 length: 19 amino acids. J was trimmed by 3 bases and V by 5 bases; bases with no gene match: 19. CDR1 SGHTA and CDR2 FQGNSA come from the germline V gene. This receptor was taken from a woman between 40 and 55 years old with COVID-19, enrolled during active disease. The chain carries TRBV7-2 and TRBJ2-7, with 10 nucleotides matching TRBD1. The specimen sequenced was peripheral blood. This CDR3 reads CASSLVGTGALDDDYEQYF. In nucleotides, the CDR3 is TGTGCCAGCAGCCTAGTCGGGACAGGGGCCCTTGACGACGACTACGAGCAGTACTTC.